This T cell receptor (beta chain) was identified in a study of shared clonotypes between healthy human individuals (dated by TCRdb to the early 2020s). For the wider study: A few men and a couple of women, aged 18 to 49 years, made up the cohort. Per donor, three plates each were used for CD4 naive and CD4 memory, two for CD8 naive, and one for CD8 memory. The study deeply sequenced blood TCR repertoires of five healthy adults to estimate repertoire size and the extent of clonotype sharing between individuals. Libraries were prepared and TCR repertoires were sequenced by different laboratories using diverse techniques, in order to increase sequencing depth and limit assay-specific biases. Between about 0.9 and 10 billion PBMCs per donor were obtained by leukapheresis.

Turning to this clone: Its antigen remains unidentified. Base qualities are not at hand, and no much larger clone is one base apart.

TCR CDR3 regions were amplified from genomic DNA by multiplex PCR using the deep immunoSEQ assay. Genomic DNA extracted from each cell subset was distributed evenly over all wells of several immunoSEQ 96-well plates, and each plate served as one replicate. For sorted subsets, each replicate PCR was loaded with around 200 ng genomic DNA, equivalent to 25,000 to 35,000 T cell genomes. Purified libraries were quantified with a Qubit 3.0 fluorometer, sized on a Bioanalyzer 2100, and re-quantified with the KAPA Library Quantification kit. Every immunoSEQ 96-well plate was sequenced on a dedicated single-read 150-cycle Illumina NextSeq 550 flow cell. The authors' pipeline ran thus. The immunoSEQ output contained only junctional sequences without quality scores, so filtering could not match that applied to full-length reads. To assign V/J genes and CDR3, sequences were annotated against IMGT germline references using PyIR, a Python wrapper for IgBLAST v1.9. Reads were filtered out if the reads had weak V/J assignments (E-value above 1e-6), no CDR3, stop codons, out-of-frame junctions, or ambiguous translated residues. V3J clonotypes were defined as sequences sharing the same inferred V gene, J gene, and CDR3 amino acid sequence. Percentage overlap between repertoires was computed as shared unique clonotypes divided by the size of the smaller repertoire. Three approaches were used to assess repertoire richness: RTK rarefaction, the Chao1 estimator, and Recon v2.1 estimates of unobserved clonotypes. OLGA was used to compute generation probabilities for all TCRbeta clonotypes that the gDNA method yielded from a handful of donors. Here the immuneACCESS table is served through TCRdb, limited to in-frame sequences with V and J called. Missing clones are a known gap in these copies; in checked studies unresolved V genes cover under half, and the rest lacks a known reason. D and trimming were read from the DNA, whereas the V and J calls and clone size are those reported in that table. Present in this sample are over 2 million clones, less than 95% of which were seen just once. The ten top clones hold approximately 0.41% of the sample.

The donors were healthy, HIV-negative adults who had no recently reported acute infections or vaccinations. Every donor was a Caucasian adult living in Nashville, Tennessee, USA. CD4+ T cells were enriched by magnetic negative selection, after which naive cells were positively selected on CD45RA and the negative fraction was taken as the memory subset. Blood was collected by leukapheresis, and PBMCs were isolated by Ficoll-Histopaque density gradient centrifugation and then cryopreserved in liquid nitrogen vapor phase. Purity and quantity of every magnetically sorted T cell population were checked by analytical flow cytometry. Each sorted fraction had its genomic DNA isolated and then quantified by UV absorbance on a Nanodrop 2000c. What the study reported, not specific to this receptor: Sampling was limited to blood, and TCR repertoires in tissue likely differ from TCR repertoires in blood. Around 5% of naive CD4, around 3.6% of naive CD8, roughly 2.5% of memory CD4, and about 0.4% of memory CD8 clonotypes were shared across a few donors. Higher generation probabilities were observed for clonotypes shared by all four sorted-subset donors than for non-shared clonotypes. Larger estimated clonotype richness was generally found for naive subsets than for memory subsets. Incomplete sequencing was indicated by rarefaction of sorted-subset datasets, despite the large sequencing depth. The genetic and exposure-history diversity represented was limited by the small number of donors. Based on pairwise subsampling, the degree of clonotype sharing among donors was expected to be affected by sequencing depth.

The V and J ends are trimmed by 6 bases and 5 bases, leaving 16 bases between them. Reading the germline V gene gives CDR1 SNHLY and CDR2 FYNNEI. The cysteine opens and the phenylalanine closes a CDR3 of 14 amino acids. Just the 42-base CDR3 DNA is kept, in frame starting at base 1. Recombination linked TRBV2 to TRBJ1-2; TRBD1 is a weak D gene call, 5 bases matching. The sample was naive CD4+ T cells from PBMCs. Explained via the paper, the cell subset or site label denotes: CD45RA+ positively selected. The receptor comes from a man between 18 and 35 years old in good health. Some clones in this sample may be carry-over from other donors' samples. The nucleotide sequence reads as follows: TGTGCCAGCAGGCAGGCGGGGACTGGGTATGGCTACACCTTC. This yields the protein CASRQAGTGYGYTF.